These 25 T cell receptor beta chains came from one sample sequenced in a study of blood T cell repertoires in COVID-19. Produced via immunoSEQ multiplex PCR; TCRdb's table is partial and in-frame only. The table records 15,000 or so clones, roughly 89% of them present only once. Sequences were obtained from peripheral blood. Source of these receptors: a woman older than 75 with COVID-19, enrolled during active disease.

CDR3 region: CASSYRGRPDTQYF. Here the CDR3 DNA reads TGTGCCAGCAGTTACCGCGGCCGGCCAGATACGCAGTATTTT. The gene calls are TRBV11-3 and TRBJ2-3; D unresolved. The CDR3 runs to 14 residues. CDR1 is SGHNT, CDR2 YENEEA, per germline. The V and J ends lost 6 bases and 4 bases respectively, with 14 bases between them.

The chain carries TRBV18 and TRBJ2-7; 11 nucleotides align to TRBD2. Trimming cost V 4 bases and J 3 bases; bases outside gene matches: 11. This CDR3 spans 17 amino acids. The germline CDR1 and CDR2 sequences are KGHSH and LQKENI. The CDR3 nucleotides are TGTGCCAGCTCACTCATTCTAGCGGGGGGACGAAACTACGAGCAGTACTTC. Encoded protein: CASSLILAGGRNYEQYF. Complete variable domain (other parts from reference TRBV18 and TRBJ2-7): NAGVMQNPRHLVRRRGQEARLRCSPMKGHSHVYWYRQLPEEGLKFMVYLQKENIIDESGMPKERFSAEFPKEGPSILRIQQVVRGDSAAYFCASSLILAGGRNYEQYFGPGTRLTVT.

The genes are TRBV18 and TRBJ1-5, with TRBD1 matching 7 bases. Trimming cost V 6 bases and J 1 base; bases outside gene matches: 9. The CDR3 runs 16 residues. Germline CDR1 and CDR2: KGHSH and LQKENI. The CDR3 nucleotides are TGTGCCAGCTCCTCTGGGTTGGACAGGAGCAATCAGCCCCAGCATTTT. It yields the protein CASSSGLDRSNQPQHF.

The chain links TRBV5-1 to TRBJ2-1; 7 bases map to TRBD2. V trimming: 0 bases; J trimming: 5 bases; junction bases outside the gene matches: 5. In germline, CDR1 is SGHRS, CDR2 YFSETQ. The CDR3 length is 15 residues. The CDR3 sequence: CASSLVWLADNEQFF. The CDR3 DNA sequence: TGCGCCAGCAGCTTGGTTTGGCTAGCGGACAATGAGCAGTTCTTC.

The gene calls are TRBV5-1 and TRBJ1-2; no firm D call. This CDR3 is 15 amino acids long. The V end was cut by 0 bases, the J end by 8 bases, with 17 bases between. Germline V gene sequence: CDR1 SGHRS, CDR2 YFSETQ. CDR3 residues: CASSLDGVGLEGYTF. The DNA of the CDR3 is TGCGCCAGCAGCTTGGACGGGGTTGGGTTGGAGGGCTACACCTTC. Complete variable domain (other parts from reference TRBV5-1 and TRBJ1-2): KAGVTQTPRYLIKTRGQQVTLSCSPISGHRSVSWYQQTPGQGLQFLFEYFSETQRNKGNFPGRFSGRQFSNSRSEMNVSTLELGDSALYLCASSLDGVGLEGYTFGSGTRLTVV.

The chain uses TRBV19 and TRBJ1-1; TRBD1 is a possible D gene (5 bases). V was trimmed by 5 bases and J by 4 bases, leaving 17 bases between them. CDR1 LNHDA and CDR2 SQIVND come from the germline V gene (reference sequence). The CDR3 extends over 15 amino acids. CDR3 DNA sequence: TGTGCCAGTAGTCCGAAGGGGCTTTTGGGCACTGAAGCTTTCTTT. This sequence encodes CASSPKGLLGTEAFF.

V gene TRBV3-1 (or the pseudogene TRBV3-2) combines with J gene TRBJ1-4; TRBD1 might be the D (6 bases). Trimming left V 5 bases short and J 4 bases short, with 11 bases between. Germline CDR1 is LGHDT and CDR2 is YNNKEL (reference sequence). CDR3 length: 14 amino acids. The CDR3 reads CASSAGQINEKLFF. In DNA, the CDR3 is TGTGCCAGCAGCGCCGGACAGATTAATGAAAAACTGTTTTTT.

This clone was counted once. The chain uses TRBV7-2 and TRBJ1-2, with 7 positions matching TRBD1. Germline trimming cut 5 bases from V and 2 bases from J; bases unmatched to any gene: 11. The CDR3 is 16 amino acids. The germline V gene encodes CDR1 SGHTA and CDR2 FQGNSA. The CDR3 DNA reads as TGTGCCAGCAGCCGGACAACAGGGGTGGGCAACTATGGCTACACCTTC. Translating it yields CASSRTTGVGNYGYTF. Full variable domain (outside the CDR3, taken from reference TRBV7-2 and TRBJ1-2): GAGVSQSPSNKVTEKGKDVELRCDPISGHTALYWYRQSLGQGLEFLIYFQGNSAPDKSGLPSDRFSAERTGGSVSTLTIQRTQQEDSAVYLCASSRTTGVGNYGYTFGSGTRLTVV.

This chain links TRBV2 with TRBJ1-2, with D tentatively TRBD1 (5 bases). The V end lost 8 bases, the J end lost 4 bases, and 14 bases lay between the germline ends. The CDR3 consists of 13 residues. Germline assignment: CDR1 SNHLY and CDR2 FYNNEI. CDR3 coding DNA: TGTGCCAGCGGCACAGGCCCGTTCTATGGCTACACCTTC. Protein sequence: CASGTGPFYGYTF.

The chain uses TRBV7-2 and TRBJ2-2; D gene uncertain. With 0 bases removed from V and 7 bases from J, the gap between germline ends came to 12 bases. The CDR3 is made up of 15 amino acids. Germline CDR1 is SGHTA and CDR2 is FQGNSA. This CDR3 reads CASSLARWSGGELFF. DNA for the CDR3: TGTGCCAGCAGCTTAGCGCGCTGGTCTGGCGGGGAGCTGTTTTTT. Full variable domain (outside the CDR3, taken from reference TRBV7-2 and TRBJ2-2): GAGVSQSPSNKVTEKGKDVELRCDPISGHTALYWYRQSLGQGLEFLIYFQGNSAPDKSGLPSDRFSAERTGGSVSTLTIQRTQQEDSAVYLCASSLARWSGGELFFGEGSRLTVL.

V gene TRBV5-1 combines with J gene TRBJ1-2; the match to TRBD1 covers 8 bases. Germline assignment: CDR1 SGHRS and CDR2 YFSETQ. The CDR3 spans 13 residues. The trim removed 4 bases at V and 8 bases at J, leaving 7 bases unmatched. The CDR3 DNA reads as TGCGCCAGCAGCCCGGACAGGGTGCGGGGCTACACCTTC. Amino acids: CASSPDRVRGYTF. The whole variable domain, remainder taken from reference TRBV5-1 and TRBJ1-2, is KAGVTQTPRYLIKTRGQQVTLSCSPISGHRSVSWYQQTPGQGLQFLFEYFSETQRNKGNFPGRFSGRQFSNSRSEMNVSTLELGDSALYLCASSPDRVRGYTFGSGTRLTVV.

This rearrangement joins TRBV4-3 to TRBJ2-2; D unresolved. The germline V gene has CDR1 LGHNA and CDR2 YSLEER. The CDR3 is 15 residues long. V shed 0 bases and J shed 3 bases, with 8 bases lying between them. The CDR3 reads CASSQDGLYTGELFF. The CDR3 bases are TGCGCCAGCAGCCAAGATGGCCTGTACACCGGGGAGCTGTTTTTT.

The chain combines TRBV5-1 with TRBJ2-3; 10 bases are shared with TRBD2. V lost 10 bases to trimming and J lost 2 bases; unmatched junction nucleotides: 16. Germline lookup yields CDR1 SGHRS and CDR2 YFSETQ. The CDR3 sequence is 17 residues long. The CDR3 spells CACHPLAGAPNTDTQYF. The CDR3 DNA reads TGCGCCTGCCACCCCCTAGCGGGAGCCCCTAACACAGATACGCAGTATTTT.

The rearrangement links TRBV9 to TRBJ2-3; the match to TRBD2 covers 11 bases. With 0 bases clipped from V and 0 bases from J, the junction kept 15 bases outside the gene matches. This CDR3 comprises 21 residues. Germline CDR1 SGDLS, CDR2 YYNGEE. DNA of the CDR3: TGTGCCAGCAGCGTAGATAGCGGGAGGGCCTTCTCCTCCTCTAGCACAGATACGCAGTATTTT. Its protein product is CASSVDSGRAFSSSSTDTQYF.

This rearrangement joins TRBV29-1 to TRBJ1-2; no definite D call. The germline V gene has CDR1 SQVTM and CDR2 ANQGSEA. V gave up 4 bases and J gave up 6 bases, with 12 bases separating them. The CDR3 contains 12 residues. The CDR3 here is CSVGSYDDGYTF. The CDR3 DNA sequence: TGCAGCGTTGGGAGCTATGATGATGGCTACACCTTC.

V is TRBV12-3 or TRBV12-4 and J is TRBJ1-1, with no clear D. V was pared by 5 bases and J by 2 bases, with 6 bases between. The CDR3 has 12 amino acids. Here the CDR3 reads CASSPTNTEAFF. CDR3 in DNA: TGTGCCAGCAGTCCTACCAACACTGAAGCTTTCTTT.

The rearrangement joins TRBV25-1 to TRBJ1-3; maybe TRBD1 (5 bases). Trimming left V 0 bases short and J 14 bases short, with 14 bases between. Per germline, CDR1 MGHDK and CDR2 SYGVNS. The CDR3 loop spans 13 amino acids. The CDR3 DNA sequence: TGTGCCAGCAGTGAATATAGTGATTCGGGGGTATATTTT. It is translated as CASSEYSDSGVYF.

The chain has TRBV19 and TRBJ1-5, with TRBD1 matching 8 bases. The CDR3 consists of 15 residues. Trimming cost V 5 bases and J 3 bases; bases outside gene matches: 6. The V gene's germline CDR1 is LNHDA and CDR2 SQIVND (reference sequence). CDR3 DNA: TGTGCCAGTAGTGCCGGACAGGGTCCCAATCAGCCCCAGCATTTT. It yields the protein CASSAGQGPNQPQHF.

In this sample, this clone turned up once. The J gene is TRBJ1-2, the V gene TRBV6-5, with 8 bases matching TRBD1. V lost 6 bases and J lost 2; bases outside the gene matches: 5. Per germline, CDR1 MNHEY and CDR2 SVGAGI. The length of the CDR3 is 14 residues. The CDR3 DNA is TGTGCCAGCAGGTCAGGGGGCTTCAACTATGGCTACACCTTC. It specifies CASRSGGFNYGYTF.

V is TRBV18 and J is TRBJ2-2, with TRBD2 matching over 12 bases. CDR1 is KGHSH and CDR2 is LQKENI in the germline V gene. This CDR3 comprises 16 residues. V shed 4 bases, J shed 5 bases, and the junction held 5 bases outside the gene matches. DNA for the CDR3: TGTGCCAGCTCACAACGGACTAGCGGGATTACCGGGGAGCTGTTTTTT. Amino acid sequence: CASSQRTSGITGELFF.

This clone has only one observation. Additional DNA sequences in this sample encode the identical CDR3. The rearrangement links TRBV6-2 or TRBV6-3 to TRBJ2-2; TRBD2 agrees at 11 bases. This CDR3 is 16 amino acids long. Germline-derived CDR1 and CDR2 are MNHEY and SVGEGT. Trimming removed 2 bases from V and 8 bases from J; junction bases left unmatched: 7. The CDR3 bases are TGTGCCAGCAGTTACCTCCCGCTAGCGGGGGGAGGGGAGCTGTTTTTT. This codes for CASSYLPLAGGGELFF.

The chain carries TRBV24-1 and TRBJ2-7, with 16 nucleotides matching TRBD2. The CDR3 covers 18 residues. V was clipped by 3 bases and J by 3 bases; unmatched bases: 7. Germline-derived CDR1 and CDR2 are KGHDR and SFDVKD. The CDR3 DNA follows: TGTGCCACCAGTGATCCCGGGACTAGCGGGAGGGGACACTACGAGCAGTACTTC. Translated: CATSDPGTSGRGHYEQYF.

This CDR3 reads CASSVDGGGGSGNTIYF. The CDR3 nucleotides read TGTGCCAGCAGCGTAGACGGGGGTGGTGGCTCTGGAAACACCATATATTTT. J is TRBJ1-3 and V is TRBV9; D perhaps matches TRBD1 (5 bases). This CDR3 is 17 amino acids long. V was shortened by 0 bases and J by 0 bases, with 13 bases between the two germline ends. Germline CDR1 is SGDLS and CDR2 is YYNGEE.

Regarding this clone: One end of the junction varies from germline; a read error may be responsible. The J gene is TRBJ2-2, the V gene TRBV28; the match to TRBD2 covers 8 bases. CDR1 is MDHEN and CDR2 is SYDVKM in the germline V gene. This CDR3 region has 15 residues. CDR3 residues: CASGFSGMNTGELFF. The CDR3 DNA sequence: TGTGCCAGCGGTTTTAGCGGGATGAACACCGGGGAGCTGTTTTTT. The complete variable domain, with remaining parts taken from reference TRBV28 and TRBJ2-2, reads DVKVTQSSRYLVKRTGEKVFLECVQDMDHENMFWYRQDPGLGLRLIYFSYDVKMKEKGDIPEGYSVSREKKERFSLILESASTNQTSMYLCASGFSGMNTGELFFGEGSRLTVL.

This clone has only one observation. J is TRBJ2-5 and V is TRBV3-1 (or the pseudogene TRBV3-2), with a tentative D call TRBD1 (6 bases). The CDR3 loop spans 14 amino acids. V dropped 4 bases and J dropped 7 bases, with 16 bases sitting between them. Germline loops: CDR1 LGHDT, CDR2 YNNKEL (reference sequence). CDR3 protein: CASSPIRVGGTQYF. The DNA for the CDR3 is TGTGCCAGCAGCCCTATCCGGGTAGGGGGGACCCAGTACTTC.